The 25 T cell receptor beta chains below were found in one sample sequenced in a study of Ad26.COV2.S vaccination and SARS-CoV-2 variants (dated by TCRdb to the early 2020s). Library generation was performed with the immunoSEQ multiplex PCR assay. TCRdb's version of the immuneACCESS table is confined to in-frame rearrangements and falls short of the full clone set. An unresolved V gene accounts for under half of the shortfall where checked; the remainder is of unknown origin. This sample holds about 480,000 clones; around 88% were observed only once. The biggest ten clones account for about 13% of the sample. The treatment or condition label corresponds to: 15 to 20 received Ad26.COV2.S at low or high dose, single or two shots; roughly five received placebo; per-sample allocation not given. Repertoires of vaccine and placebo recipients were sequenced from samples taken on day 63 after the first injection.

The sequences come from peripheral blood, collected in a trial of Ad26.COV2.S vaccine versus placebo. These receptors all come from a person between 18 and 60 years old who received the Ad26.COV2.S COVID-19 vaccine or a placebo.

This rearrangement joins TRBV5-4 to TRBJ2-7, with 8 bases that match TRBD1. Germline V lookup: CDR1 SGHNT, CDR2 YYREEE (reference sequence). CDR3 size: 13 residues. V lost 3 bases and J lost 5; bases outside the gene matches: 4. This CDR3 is CASSWTGRDEQYF. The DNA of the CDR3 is TGTGCCAGCAGCTGGACAGGGCGGGACGAGCAGTACTTC.

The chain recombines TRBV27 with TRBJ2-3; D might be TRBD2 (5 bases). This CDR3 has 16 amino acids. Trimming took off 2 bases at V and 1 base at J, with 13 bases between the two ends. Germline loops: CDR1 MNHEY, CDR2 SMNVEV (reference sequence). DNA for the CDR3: TGTGCCAGCAGTTTAGTGTCCGGGATCGGCACAGATACGCAGTATTTT. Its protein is CASSLVSGIGTDTQYF.

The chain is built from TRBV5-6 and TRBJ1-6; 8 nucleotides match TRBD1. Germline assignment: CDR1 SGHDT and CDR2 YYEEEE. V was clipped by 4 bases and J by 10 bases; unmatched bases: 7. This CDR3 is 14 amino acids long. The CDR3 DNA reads TGTGCCAGCAGCCAGGGGGCGGAAGGGTCACCCCTCCACTTT. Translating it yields CASSQGAEGSPLHF.

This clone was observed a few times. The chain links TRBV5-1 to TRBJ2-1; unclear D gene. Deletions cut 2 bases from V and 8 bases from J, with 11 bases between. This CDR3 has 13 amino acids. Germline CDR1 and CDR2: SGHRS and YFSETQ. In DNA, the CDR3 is TGCGCCAGCAGCTTCCAGCCATTATATGAGCAGTTCTTC. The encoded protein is CASSFQPLYEQFF. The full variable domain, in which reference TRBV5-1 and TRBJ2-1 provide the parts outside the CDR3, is KAGVTQTPRYLIKTRGQQVTLSCSPISGHRSVSWYQQTPGQGLQFLFEYFSETQRNKGNFPGRFSGRQFSNSRSEMNVSTLELGDSALYLCASSFQPLYEQFFGPGTRLTVL.

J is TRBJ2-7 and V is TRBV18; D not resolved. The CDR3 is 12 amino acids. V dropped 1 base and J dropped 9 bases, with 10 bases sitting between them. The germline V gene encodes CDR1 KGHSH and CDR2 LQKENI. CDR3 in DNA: TGTGCCAGCTCACCACAATCCGGCCGGCAGTACTTC. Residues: CASSPQSGRQYF.

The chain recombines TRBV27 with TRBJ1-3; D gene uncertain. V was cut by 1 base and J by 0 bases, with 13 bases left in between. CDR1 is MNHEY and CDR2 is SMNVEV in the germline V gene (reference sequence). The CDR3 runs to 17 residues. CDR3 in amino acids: CASSLLVPATSGNTIYF. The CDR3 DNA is TGTGCCAGCAGTTTATTAGTCCCAGCCACCTCTGGAAACACCATATATTTT.

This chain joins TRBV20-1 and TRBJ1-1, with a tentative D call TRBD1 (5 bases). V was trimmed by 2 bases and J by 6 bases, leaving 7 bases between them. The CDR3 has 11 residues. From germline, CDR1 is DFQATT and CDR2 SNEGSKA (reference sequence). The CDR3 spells CSARQGPEAFF. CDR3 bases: TGCAGTGCTAGACAGGGCCCTGAAGCTTTCTTT.

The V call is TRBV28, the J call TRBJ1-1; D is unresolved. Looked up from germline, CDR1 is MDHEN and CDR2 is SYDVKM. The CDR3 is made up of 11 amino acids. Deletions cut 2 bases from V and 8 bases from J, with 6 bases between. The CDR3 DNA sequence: TGTGCCAGCAGTTTAGAGAGGGAAGCTTTCTTT. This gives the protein CASSLEREAFF.

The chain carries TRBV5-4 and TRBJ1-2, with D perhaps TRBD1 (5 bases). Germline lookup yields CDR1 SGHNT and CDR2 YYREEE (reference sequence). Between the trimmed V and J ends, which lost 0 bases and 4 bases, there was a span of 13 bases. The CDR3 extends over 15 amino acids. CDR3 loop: CASSLEVGAVYGYTF. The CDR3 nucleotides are TGTGCCAGCAGCTTGGAGGTAGGGGCCGTCTATGGCTACACCTTC.

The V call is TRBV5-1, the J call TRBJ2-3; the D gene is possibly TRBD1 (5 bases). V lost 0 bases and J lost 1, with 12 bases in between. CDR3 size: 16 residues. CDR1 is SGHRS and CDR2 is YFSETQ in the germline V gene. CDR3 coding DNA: TGCGCCAGCAGCTTGGCTTCTGGGGCCCGCACAGATACGCAGTATTTT. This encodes CASSLASGARTDTQYF.

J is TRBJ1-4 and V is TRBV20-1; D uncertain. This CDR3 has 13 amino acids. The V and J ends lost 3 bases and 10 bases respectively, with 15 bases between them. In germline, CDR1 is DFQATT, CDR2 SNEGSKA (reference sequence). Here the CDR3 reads CSASRSGVGKLFF. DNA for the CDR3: TGCAGTGCTAGTCGATCCGGGGTGGGAAAACTGTTTTTT.

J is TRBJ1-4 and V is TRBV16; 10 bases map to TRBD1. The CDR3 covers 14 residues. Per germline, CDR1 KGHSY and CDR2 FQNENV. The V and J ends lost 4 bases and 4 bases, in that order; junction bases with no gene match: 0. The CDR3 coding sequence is TGTGCCAGCAGCCGGGACAGGGGTAATGAAAAACTGTTTTTT. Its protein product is CASSRDRGNEKLFF. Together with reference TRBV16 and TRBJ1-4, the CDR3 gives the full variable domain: GEEVAQTPKHLVRGEGQKAKLYCAPIKGHSYVFWYQQVLKNEFKFLISFQNENVFDETGMPKERFSAKCLPNSPCSLEIQATKLEDSAVYFCASSRDRGNEKLFFGSGTQLSVL.

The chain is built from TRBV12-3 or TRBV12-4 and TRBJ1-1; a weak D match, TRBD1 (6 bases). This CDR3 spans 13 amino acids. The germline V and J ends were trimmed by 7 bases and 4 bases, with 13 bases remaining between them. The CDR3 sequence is CASILKQGTEAFF. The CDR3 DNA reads TGTGCCAGCATCCTCAAACAGGGCACTGAAGCTTTCTTT.

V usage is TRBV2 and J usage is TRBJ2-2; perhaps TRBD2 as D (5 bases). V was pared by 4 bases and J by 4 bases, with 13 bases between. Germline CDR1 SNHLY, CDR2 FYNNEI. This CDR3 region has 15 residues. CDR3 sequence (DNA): TGTGCCAGCAGTGCGACGGGGAGTTCCACCGGGGAGCTGTTTTTT. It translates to CASSATGSSTGELFF.

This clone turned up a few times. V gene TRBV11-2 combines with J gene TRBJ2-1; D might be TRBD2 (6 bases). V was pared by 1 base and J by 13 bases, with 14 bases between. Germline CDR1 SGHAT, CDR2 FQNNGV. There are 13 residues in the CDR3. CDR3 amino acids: CASSLVAGLLQFF. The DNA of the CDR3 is TGTGCCAGCAGCTTAGTTGCGGGGCTACTACAGTTCTTC.

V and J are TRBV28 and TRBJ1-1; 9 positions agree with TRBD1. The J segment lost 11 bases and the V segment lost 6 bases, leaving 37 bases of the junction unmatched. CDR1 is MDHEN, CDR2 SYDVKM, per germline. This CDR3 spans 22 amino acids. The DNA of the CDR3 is TGTGCCAGCAGCCCGGGTCCCGGGACAGGGATTGGTTTCCGAGTGGGGCATCTGAGGGCTTTCTTT. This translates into CASSPGPGTGIGFRVGHLRAFF.

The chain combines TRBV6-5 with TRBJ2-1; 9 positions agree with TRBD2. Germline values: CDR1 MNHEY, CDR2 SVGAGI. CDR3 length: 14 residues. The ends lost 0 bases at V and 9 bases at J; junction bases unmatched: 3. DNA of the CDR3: TGTGCCAGCAGTTACTCGGTAGCGGGAGTTGAGCAGTTCTTC. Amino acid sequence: CASSYSVAGVEQFF.

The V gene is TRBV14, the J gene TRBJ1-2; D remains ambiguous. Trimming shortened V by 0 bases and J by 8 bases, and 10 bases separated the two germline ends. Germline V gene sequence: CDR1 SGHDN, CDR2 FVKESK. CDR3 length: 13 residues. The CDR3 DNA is TGTGCCAGCAGCCAAGATCTTGGGTGGGGCTACACCTTC. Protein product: CASSQDLGWGYTF.

CDR3 protein: CASSETGTGAFF. The DNA of the CDR3 is TGTGCCAGCAGTGAGACGGGGACTGGGGCTTTCTTT. The V call is TRBV28, the J call TRBJ1-1; D possibly corresponds to TRBD1 (5 bases). Per the germline V gene, CDR1 is MDHEN and CDR2 is SYDVKM. The CDR3 has 12 amino acids. V lost 5 bases, J lost 11 bases, and 15 bases lay in between.

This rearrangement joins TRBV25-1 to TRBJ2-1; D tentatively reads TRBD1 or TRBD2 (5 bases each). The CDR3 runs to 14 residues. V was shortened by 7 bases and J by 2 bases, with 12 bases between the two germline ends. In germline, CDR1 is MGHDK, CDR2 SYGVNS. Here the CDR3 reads CASKQQGPYNEQFF. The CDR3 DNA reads TGTGCCAGCAAGCAGCAGGGACCCTACAATGAGCAGTTCTTC.

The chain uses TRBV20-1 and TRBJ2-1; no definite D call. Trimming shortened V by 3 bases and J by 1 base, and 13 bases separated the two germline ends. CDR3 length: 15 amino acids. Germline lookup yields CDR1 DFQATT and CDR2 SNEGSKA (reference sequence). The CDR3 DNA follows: TGCAGTGCTAGTAAGATGTTAGAGTCCTACAATGAGCAGTTCTTC. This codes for CSASKMLESYNEQFF.

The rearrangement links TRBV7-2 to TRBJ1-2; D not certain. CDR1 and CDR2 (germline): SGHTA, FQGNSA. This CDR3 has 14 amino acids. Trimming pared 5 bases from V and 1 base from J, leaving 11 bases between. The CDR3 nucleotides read TGTGCCAGCAGCCCCGACCATAGTAACTATGGCTACACCTTC. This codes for CASSPDHSNYGYTF.

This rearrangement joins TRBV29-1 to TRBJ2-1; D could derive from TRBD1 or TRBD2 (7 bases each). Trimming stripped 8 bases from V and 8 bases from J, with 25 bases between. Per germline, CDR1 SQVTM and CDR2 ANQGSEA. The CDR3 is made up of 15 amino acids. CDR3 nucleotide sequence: TGCAGCACCGGAGGTGGGAGGGGGCTACGGTATGAGCAGTTCTTC. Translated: CSTGGGRGLRYEQFF.

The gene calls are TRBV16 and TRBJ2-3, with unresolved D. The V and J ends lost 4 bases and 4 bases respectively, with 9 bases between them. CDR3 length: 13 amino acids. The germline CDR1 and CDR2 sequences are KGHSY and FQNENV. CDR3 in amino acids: CASSPLVADTQYF. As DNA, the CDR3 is TGTGCCAGCAGCCCCCTCGTAGCAGATACGCAGTATTTT.

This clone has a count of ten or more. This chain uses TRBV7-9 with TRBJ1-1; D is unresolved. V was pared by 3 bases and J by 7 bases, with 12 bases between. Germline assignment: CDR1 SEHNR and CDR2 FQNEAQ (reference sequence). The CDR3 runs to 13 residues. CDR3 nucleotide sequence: TGTGCCAGCAGCTTGGAGGGCCCAGGTGAAGCTTTCTTT. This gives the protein CASSLEGPGEAFF.